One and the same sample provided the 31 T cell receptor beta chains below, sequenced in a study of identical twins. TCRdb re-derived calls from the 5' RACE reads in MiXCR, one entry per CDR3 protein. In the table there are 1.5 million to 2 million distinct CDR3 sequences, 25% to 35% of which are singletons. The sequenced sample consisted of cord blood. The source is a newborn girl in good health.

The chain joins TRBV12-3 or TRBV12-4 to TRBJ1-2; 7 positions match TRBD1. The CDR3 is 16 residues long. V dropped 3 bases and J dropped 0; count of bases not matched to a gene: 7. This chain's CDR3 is CASSLEGAFANYGYTF. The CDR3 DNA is TGTGCCAGCAGTTTGGAGGGGGCTTTCGCTAACTATGGCTACACCTTC.

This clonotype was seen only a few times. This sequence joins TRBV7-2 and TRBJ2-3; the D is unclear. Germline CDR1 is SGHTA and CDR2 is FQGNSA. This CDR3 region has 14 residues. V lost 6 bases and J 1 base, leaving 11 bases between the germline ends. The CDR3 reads CASRHRGRTDTQYF. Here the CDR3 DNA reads TGTGCCAGCAGGCACCGAGGACGCACAGATACGCAGTATTTT.

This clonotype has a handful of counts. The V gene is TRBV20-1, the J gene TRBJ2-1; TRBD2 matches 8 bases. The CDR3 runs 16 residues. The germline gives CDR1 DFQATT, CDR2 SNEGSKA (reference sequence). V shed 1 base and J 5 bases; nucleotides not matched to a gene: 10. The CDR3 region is CSARAGTSVSDNEQFF. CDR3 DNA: TGCAGTGCTAGAGCAGGGACTAGTGTATCGGACAATGAGCAGTTCTTC.

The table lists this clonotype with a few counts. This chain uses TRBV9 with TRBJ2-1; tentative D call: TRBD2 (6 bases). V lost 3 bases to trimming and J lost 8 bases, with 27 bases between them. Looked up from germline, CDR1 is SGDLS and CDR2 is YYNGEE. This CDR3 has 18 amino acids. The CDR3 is CASSDYPLVSGVGDEQFF. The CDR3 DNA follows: TGTGCCAGCAGCGACTACCCTCTCGTATCGGGAGTCGGGGATGAGCAGTTCTTC.

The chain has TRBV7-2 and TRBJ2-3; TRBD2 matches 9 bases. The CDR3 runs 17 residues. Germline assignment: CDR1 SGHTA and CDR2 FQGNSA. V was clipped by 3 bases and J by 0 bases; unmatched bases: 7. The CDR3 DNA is TGTGCCAGCAGCTTTAGCGGGGGCGGAACTAGCACAGATACGCAGTATTTT. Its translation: CASSFSGGGTSTDTQYF.

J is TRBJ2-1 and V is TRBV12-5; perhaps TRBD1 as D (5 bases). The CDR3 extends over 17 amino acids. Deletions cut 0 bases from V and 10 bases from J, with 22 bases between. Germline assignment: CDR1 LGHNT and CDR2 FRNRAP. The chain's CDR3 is CASGLVKEGQGRYEQFF. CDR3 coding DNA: TGTGCTAGTGGTTTGGTAAAAGAAGGGCAGGGCCGCTACGAGCAGTTCTTC.

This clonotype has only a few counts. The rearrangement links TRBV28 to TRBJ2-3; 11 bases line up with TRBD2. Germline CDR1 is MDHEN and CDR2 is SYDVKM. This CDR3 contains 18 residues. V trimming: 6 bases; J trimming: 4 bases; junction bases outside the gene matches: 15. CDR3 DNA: TGTGCCAGCAGCCCCGGGCCAAGCCTACTAGCGGGAGCAGATACGCAGTATTTT. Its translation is CASSPGPSLLAGADTQYF.

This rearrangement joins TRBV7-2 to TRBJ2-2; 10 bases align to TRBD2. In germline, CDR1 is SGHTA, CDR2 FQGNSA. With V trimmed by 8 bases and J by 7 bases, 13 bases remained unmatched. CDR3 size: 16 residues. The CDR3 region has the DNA TGTGCCAGCGTCCTATCCGGGACTAGCGTAATCGGGGAGCTGTTTTTT. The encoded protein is CASVLSGTSVIGELFF.

The CDR3 nucleotides read TGTGCCAGCAGTTTAAGGGGGGACAGAACGTATGAGCAGTACTTC. It yields the protein CASSLRGDRTYEQYF. V usage is TRBV27 and J usage is TRBJ2-5; weak D call: TRBD1 (7 bases). V lost 2 bases, J lost 11 bases, and 21 bases lay in between. CDR1 is MNHEY and CDR2 is SMNVEV in the germline V gene (reference sequence). The CDR3 has 15 residues.

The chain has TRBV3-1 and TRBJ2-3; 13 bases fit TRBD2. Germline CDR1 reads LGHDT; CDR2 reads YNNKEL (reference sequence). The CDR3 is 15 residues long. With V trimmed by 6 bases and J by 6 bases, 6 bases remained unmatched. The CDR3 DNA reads TGTGCCAGCAGGGGACTAGCGGGGTCCCTGGATACGCAGTATTTT. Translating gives CASRGLAGSLDTQYF.

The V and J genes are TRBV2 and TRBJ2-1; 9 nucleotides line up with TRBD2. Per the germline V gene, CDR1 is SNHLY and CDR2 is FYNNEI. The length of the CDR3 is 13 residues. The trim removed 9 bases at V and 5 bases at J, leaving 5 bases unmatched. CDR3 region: CARGLAMDNEQFF. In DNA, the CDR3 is TGTGCCAGGGGACTAGCCATGGACAATGAGCAGTTCTTC.

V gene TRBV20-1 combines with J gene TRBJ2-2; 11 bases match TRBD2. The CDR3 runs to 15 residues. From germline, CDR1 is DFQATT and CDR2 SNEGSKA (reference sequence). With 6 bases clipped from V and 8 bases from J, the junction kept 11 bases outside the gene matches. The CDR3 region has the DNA TGCAGTGCCCCCGTGCTAGCGGGAGGAGGGGGGGAGCTGTTTTTT. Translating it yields CSAPVLAGGGGELFF.

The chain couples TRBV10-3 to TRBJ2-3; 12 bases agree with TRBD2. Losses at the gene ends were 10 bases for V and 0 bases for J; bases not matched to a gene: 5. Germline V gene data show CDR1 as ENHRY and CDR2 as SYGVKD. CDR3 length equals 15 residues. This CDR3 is CATQGTSGSTDTQYF. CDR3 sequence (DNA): TGTGCCACCCAAGGGACTAGCGGGAGCACAGATACGCAGTATTTT.

The CDR3 sequence is CASSPPSYTEAFF. As DNA, the CDR3 is TGTGCCAGCAGTCCCCCGAGTTACACTGAAGCTTTCTTT. The chain uses TRBV7-9 and TRBJ1-1; no clear D gene. V lost 6 bases, J lost 3 bases, and 11 bases lay in between. CDR3 length equals 13 residues. Germline CDR1 reads SEHNR; CDR2 reads FQNEAQ (reference sequence). The full variable domain, rest sourced from reference TRBV7-9 and TRBJ1-1, is DTGVSQNPRHKITKRGQNVTFRCDPISEHNRLYWYRQTLGQGPEFLTYFQNEAQLEKSRLLSDRFSAERPKGSFSTLEIQRTEQGDSAMYLCASSPPSYTEAFFGQGTRLTVV.

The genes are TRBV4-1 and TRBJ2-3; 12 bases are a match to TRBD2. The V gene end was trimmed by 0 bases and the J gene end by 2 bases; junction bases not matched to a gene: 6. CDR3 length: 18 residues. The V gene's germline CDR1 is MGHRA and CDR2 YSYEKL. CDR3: CASSQDLAGGLNTDTQYF. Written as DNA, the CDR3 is TGCGCCAGCAGCCAAGATCTAGCGGGGGGGCTAAACACAGATACGCAGTATTTT.

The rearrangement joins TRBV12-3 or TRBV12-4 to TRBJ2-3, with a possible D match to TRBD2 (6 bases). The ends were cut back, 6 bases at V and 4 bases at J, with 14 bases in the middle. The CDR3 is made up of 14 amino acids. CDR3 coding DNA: TGTGCCAGCAGACACTCGGGAGCCCCAGATACGCAGTATTTT. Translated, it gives CASRHSGAPDTQYF.

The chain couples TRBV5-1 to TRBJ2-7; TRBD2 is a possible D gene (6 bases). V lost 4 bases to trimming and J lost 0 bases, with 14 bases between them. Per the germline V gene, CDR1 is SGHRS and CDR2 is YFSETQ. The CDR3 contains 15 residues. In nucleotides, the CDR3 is TGCGCCAGCAGCCTTGAGACTAGGAGCTCCTACGAGCAGTACTTC. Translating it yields CASSLETRSSYEQYF.

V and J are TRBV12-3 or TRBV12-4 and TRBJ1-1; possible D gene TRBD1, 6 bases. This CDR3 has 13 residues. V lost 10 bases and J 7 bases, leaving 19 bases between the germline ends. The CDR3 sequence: CATRGGARSEAFF. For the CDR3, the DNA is TGTGCCACCAGGGGAGGGGCAAGAAGTGAAGCTTTCTTT.

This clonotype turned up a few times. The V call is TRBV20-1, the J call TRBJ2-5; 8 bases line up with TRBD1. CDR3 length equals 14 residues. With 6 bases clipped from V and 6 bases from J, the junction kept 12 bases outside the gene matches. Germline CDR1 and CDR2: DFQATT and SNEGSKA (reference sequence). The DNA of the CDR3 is TGCAGTGCCGAGGCCGGACAGGGTGTGAAGACCCAGTACTTC. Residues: CSAEAGQGVKTQYF.

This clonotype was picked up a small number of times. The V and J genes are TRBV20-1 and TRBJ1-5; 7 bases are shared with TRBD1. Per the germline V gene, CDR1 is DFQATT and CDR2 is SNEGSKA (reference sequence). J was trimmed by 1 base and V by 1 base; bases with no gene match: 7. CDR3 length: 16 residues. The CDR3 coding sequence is TGCAGTGCTAGAGCAGGGGGTTCGTGGAGCAATCAGCCCCAGCATTTT. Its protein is CSARAGGSWSNQPQHF.

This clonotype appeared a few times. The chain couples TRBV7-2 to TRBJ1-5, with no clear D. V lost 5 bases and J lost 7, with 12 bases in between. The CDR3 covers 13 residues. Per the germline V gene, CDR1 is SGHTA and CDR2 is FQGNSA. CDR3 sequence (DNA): TGTGCCAGCAGCCCATCCGGGAAACAGCCCCAGCATTTT. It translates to CASSPSGKQPQHF.

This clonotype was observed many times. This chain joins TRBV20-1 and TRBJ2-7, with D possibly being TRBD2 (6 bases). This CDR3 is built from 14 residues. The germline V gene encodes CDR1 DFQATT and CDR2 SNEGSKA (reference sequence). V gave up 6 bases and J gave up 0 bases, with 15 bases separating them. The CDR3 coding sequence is TGCAGTGCAAAGAGGTCGGACTACTCCTACGAGCAGTACTTC. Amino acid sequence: CSAKRSDYSYEQYF.

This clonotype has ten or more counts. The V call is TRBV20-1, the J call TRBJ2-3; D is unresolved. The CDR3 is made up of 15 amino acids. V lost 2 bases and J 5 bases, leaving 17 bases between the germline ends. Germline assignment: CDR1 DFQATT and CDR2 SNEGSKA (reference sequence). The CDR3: CSARPRPQGRDTQYF. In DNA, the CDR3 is TGCAGTGCTAGACCCCGGCCTCAAGGACGAGATACGCAGTATTTT.

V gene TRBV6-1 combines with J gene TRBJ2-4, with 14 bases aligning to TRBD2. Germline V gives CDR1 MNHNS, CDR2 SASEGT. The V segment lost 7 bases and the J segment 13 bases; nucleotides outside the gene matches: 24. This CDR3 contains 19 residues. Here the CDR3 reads CASKSTGLAGVISYNEQYF. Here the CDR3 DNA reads TGTGCCAGCAAATCCACGGGACTAGCGGGAGTTATCTCCTACAATGAGCAGTACTTC.

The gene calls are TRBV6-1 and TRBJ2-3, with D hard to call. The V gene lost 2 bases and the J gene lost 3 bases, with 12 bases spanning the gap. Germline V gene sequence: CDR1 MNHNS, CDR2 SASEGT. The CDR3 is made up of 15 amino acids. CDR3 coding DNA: TGTGCCAGCAGTGAAATAATGGGCCGGACAGATACGCAGTATTTT. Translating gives CASSEIMGRTDTQYF.

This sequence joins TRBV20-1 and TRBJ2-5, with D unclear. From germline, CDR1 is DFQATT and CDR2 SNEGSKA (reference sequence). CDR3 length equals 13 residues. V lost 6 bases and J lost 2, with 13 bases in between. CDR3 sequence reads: CSAPPGRQETQYF. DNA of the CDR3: TGCAGTGCCCCTCCCGGGCGACAAGAGACCCAGTACTTC.

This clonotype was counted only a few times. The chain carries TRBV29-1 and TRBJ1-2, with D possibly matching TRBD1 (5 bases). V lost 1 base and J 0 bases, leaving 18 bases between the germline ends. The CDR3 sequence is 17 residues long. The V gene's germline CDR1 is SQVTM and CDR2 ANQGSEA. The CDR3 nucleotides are TGCAGCGTTGAAGGGTGGGGGTTAGAGAATGCTAACTATGGCTACACCTTC. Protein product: CSVEGWGLENANYGYTF.

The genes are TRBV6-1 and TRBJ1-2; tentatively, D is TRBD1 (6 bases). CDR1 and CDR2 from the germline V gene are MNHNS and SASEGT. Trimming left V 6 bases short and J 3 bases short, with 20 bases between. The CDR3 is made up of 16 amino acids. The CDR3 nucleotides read TGTGCCAGCAGGCCCACGTCGACAGGAGGAGACTATGGCTACACCTTC. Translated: CASRPTSTGGDYGYTF.

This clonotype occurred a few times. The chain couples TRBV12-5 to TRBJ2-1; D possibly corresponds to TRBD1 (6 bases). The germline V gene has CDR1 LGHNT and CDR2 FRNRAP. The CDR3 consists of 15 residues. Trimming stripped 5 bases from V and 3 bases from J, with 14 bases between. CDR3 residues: CASGIQGKDYNEQFF. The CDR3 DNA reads TGTGCTAGTGGTATACAGGGAAAGGACTACAATGAGCAGTTCTTC.

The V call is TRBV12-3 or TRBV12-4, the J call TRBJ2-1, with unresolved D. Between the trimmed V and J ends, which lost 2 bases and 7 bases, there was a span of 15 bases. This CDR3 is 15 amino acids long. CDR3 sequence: CASSLISAQFNEQFF. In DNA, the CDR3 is TGTGCCAGCAGTTTAATCTCGGCACAATTTAATGAGCAGTTCTTC.

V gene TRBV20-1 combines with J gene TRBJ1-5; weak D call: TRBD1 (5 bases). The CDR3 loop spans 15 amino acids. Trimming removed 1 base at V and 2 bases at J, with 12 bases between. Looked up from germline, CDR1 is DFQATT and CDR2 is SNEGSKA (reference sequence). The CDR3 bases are TGCAGTGCTAGAGCCGGGGGGTCGGGCAATCAGCCCCAGCATTTT. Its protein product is CSARAGGSGNQPQHF.